The entry that follows covers one TCR beta chain sequence. Source study methods: Reference gene primer amplification gave nucleated cell count estimates. Method: immunoSEQ multiplex PCR; TCRdb's copy keeps in-frame clones and lacks some. The D gene and trimming were derived from the DNA, and the V and J assignments and clone size from that table. This table holds about 280,000 clones, 82% found once. V trimming: 1 base; J trimming: 6 bases; junction bases outside the gene matches: 5. Germline V lookup: CDR1 LGHDT, CDR2 YNNKEL (reference sequence). This CDR3 has 14 amino acids. This study enrolled people aged about 18 to 100 from about 26 US geographic areas. Clinical history as reported by participants underpinned cohort assignment. The data derive from a study of blood T cell repertoires in COVID-19. Background on the study: PBMCs, B-cell-depleted T cells, or T cells were the source of the cDNA or gDNA that made up the material.

The source material was PBMCs or T cells enriched from blood (not recorded which). This clonotype originated in a man aged 40-49 years who had been exposed to COVID-19. The rearrangement joins TRBV3-1 (or the pseudogene TRBV3-2) to TRBJ2-7; 8 nucleotides match TRBD2. In DNA, the CDR3 is TGTGCCAGCAGCCAAGGGGGACTAGTTGGCGAGCAGTACTTC. It specifies CASSQGGLVGEQYF.